This T cell receptor beta chain was identified in a study of blood T cells in healthy people across ages. The germline V gene encodes CDR1 SGDLS and CDR2 YYNGEE. This CDR3 is 14 amino acids long. As regards this clonotype: The junction shows a germline mismatch at one end, possibly a read error.

PCR was performed a second time for about 7 to 11 cycles using a sample-barcoded 5' primer and a J-beta primer mix. TCRdb re-analysed the 5' RACE reads in MiXCR, keeping a single row per CDR3 protein. Of over a million distinct CDR3 sequences detected, around 25% appear once; the ten largest clones hold less than 0.85%. This sample also belongs to another study, concerning T cells of mothers and their children.

The TCR was taken from a girl aged 2-10 years in good health. Sequenced sample: blood. The V and J genes are TRBV9 and TRBJ1-1, with TRBD1 matching over 8 bases. CDR3 protein: CASSTSEGTGAPVF. Written as DNA, the CDR3 is TGTGCCAGCAGCACCTCGGAGGGGACAGGTGCCCCTGTTTTT.